This T cell receptor beta chain was captured by sequencing in a study of blood T cells in healthy people across ages. Broader study findings: The study found more naive CD4+ cells and higher diversity in long-lived than aged donors.

Those donating, healthy Caucasian individuals from Russia, were aged about 6 to 100. Turning to this clonotype: No antigen is known for it.

CDR3 length equals 16 residues. The germline gives CDR1 LGHNA, CDR2 YNFKEQ. The second PCR ran about 6 to 11 cycles with a sample-barcoded 5' primer and J-beta primers. A single record per CDR3 protein comes from TCRdb applying MiXCR to the 5' RACE reads. The sample records approximately 770,000 distinct CDR3 sequences, 58% being singletons. This clonotype was sampled from a man under 40 in good health. Sequencing was done on a sample of blood. V and J are TRBV4-2 and TRBJ2-7; D not certain. Near its end, the DNA agrees better with TRBJ2-5, so the J call may be wrong. The CDR3 DNA follows: TGTGCCAGCAGCCTCGACCCGCTGGGCTTACAAGAGACCCAGTACTTC. It codes for CASSLDPLGLQETQYF.